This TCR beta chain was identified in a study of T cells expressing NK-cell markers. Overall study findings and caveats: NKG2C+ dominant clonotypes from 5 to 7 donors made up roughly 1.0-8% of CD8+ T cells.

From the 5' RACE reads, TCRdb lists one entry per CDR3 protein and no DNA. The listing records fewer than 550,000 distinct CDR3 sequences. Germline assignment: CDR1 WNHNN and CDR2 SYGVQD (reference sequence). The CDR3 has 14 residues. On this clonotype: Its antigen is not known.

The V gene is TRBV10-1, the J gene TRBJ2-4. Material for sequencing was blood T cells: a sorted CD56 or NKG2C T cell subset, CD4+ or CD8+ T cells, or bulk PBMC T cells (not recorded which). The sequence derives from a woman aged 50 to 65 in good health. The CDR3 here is CASSEEGASHIQYF.